This T cell receptor beta chain was identified in a study of cytomegalovirus exposure and HLA in healthy donors. Findings and limits, study-wide: The study labeled roughly 160 TCR beta chains cytomegalovirus-associated. Available immune exposure information covered CMV serostatus only.

PCR employed 60 Vbeta and 13 Jbeta primers. Sequencing was performed with immunoSEQ multiplex PCR; in TCRdb, only in-frame clones are kept and a portion is missing. Of approximately 110,000 clones in the sample, about 79% were seen once. The trim removed 6 bases at V and 3 bases at J, leaving 3 bases unmatched. The germline V gene has CDR1 SGHVS and CDR2 FQNEAQ. This CDR3 is built from 16 residues. Turning to this clone: What it recognizes is unknown.

The chain has TRBV7-8 and TRBJ2-2; 14 bases line up with TRBD2. The clonotype originates from a man between 50 and 59 years old in good health and CMV-seropositive. The sequenced material came from PBMCs. The CDR3: CASRGTSGRDTGELFF. CDR3 DNA sequence: TGTGCCAGCAGAGGGACTAGCGGGAGAGACACCGGGGAGCTGTTTTTT.